Presented here are 30 T cell receptor beta chains from one specimen sequenced in a study of regulatory T cells in long-lasting Graves disease (dated by TCRdb to the early 2020s). Receptor libraries were prepared by multiplex PCR. Instrument on record: Illumina HiSeq 4000. CDR3 regions were amplified by Arm-PCR with iRepertoire HTBI primers to construct TCR beta libraries. In TCRdb, the public reads were trimmed at Q25 with fastp and aligned with MiXCR, with productive beta chains retained. When rows share a CDR3 protein, they turn into one entry using the most common DNA and genes. In this sample the table shows 400,000 to 500,000 distinct CDR3 sequences, 15% to 20% of which occur a single time. The ten largest make up around a quarter of the sample. What this sample's time point label stands for: newly diagnosed GD, antithyroid drugs for less than 3 months. RNA was extracted from PBMCs in TRIzol for both TCR sequencing and RNA sequencing.

The same sample was also studied in work on T cells in Graves' hyperthyroidism and ophthalmopathy.

This material consisted of peripheral blood mononuclear cells (PBMCs), taken at new diagnosis, from a patient treated with antithyroid drugs. The receptor set was obtained from a woman aged 18-29 years with Graves disease. Donor details come from another sample of the same person, matched by shared clones.

The table lists this clonotype with a few counts. A much larger clone is a single base away; this may be a read error. The rearrangement joins TRBV6-2 or TRBV6-3 to TRBJ2-3; D gene unclear. From germline, CDR1 is MNHEY and CDR2 SVGEGT. Trimming pared 0 bases from V and 4 bases from J, leaving 14 bases between. CDR3 size: 16 residues. The CDR3, as DNA: TGTGCCAGCAGTTACTCACACAGACGGATCGCAGATACGCAGTATTTT. Amino acids: CASSYSHRRIADTQYF.

The genes are TRBV3-1 and TRBJ1-3; 8 nucleotides line up with TRBD1. Germline V lookup: CDR1 LGHDT, CDR2 YNNKEL (reference sequence). The CDR3 spans 16 residues. J lost 3 bases, V lost 4 bases, and 8 bases had no gene match. CDR3 DNA: TGTGCCAGCAGCCCCAGGGACAGGTTGAGTGGAAACACCATATATTTT. It specifies CASSPRDRLSGNTIYF.

Ten or more counts support this clonotype. This chain joins TRBV4-3 and TRBJ2-7, with D possibly TRBD2 on 6 matching bases. The CDR3 sequence is 17 residues long. CDR1 and CDR2 from the germline V gene are LGHNA and YSLEER. Trimming removed 1 base from V and 1 base from J, with 17 bases in between. CDR3 region: CASSQALSGTASYEQYF. The DNA for the CDR3 is TGCGCCAGCAGCCAAGCCCTCTCCGGGACTGCTTCCTACGAGCAGTACTTC.

This clonotype was observed many times. The chain uses TRBV28 and TRBJ2-1; TRBD2 matches at 7 bases. The trim removed 6 bases at V and 4 bases at J, leaving 12 bases unmatched. Germline V gives CDR1 MDHEN, CDR2 SYDVKM. The CDR3 covers 16 residues. CDR3 in DNA: TGTGCCAGCAGCCTCAAAGCGGGACTATTGTACAATGAGCAGTTCTTC. The encoded protein is CASSLKAGLLYNEQFF.

This clonotype was counted only a few times. V gene TRBV29-1 combines with J gene TRBJ1-1; 8 bases are shared with TRBD1. The ends lost 6 bases at V and 3 bases at J; junction bases unmatched: 6. This CDR3 spans 13 amino acids. Germline V gives CDR1 SQVTM, CDR2 ANQGSEA. In nucleotides, the CDR3 is TGCAGCGTACAGGGGGGCCGGGACACTGAAGCTTTCTTT. Translating gives CSVQGGRDTEAFF.

This clonotype was detected many times. The chain is built from TRBV7-2 and TRBJ1-2; D may be TRBD1 (6 bases). The germline V gene has CDR1 SGHTA and CDR2 FQGNSA. The V end lost 6 bases, the J end lost 7 bases, and 12 bases lay between the germline ends. The CDR3 has 12 residues. CDR3 bases: TGTGCCAGCAGACCAGACAGGCCTGGCTACACCTTC. Protein product: CASRPDRPGYTF.

The chain combines TRBV9 with TRBJ2-1; possible D gene TRBD1, 6 bases. CDR1 and CDR2 from the germline V gene are SGDLS and YYNGEE. Trimming took 3 bases from V and 7 from J, leaving 14 bases between them. This CDR3 spans 14 amino acids. The CDR3 sequence: CASSAGDTRNEQFF. The CDR3 DNA reads TGTGCCAGCAGCGCAGGGGACACCCGAAATGAGCAGTTCTTC.

This clonotype was recorded many times. The gene calls are TRBV12-3 or TRBV12-4 and TRBJ1-2; perhaps TRBD1 as D (5 bases). Trimming took off 5 bases at V and 7 bases at J, with 20 bases between the two ends. The CDR3 consists of 15 residues. The CDR3 DNA reads as TGTGCCAGCAGTGCAAGCCGGGGCAGGGAGGCTGGCTACACCTTC. Its translation is CASSASRGREAGYTF.

The chain links TRBV24-1 to TRBJ1-5; 8 nucleotides line up with TRBD1. The CDR3 length is 15 residues. After removal of 4 bases from V and 5 bases from J, the junction contained 6 bases not matched to a gene. The germline CDR1 and CDR2 sequences are KGHDR and SFDVKD. CDR3 region: CATSDPMTGDQPQHF. CDR3 sequence (DNA): TGTGCCACCAGTGACCCAATGACAGGGGATCAGCCCCAGCATTTT.

This rearrangement joins TRBV18 to TRBJ2-1; D assignment may be TRBD1 or TRBD2 (5 bases each). V was shortened by 3 bases and J by 4 bases, with 13 bases between the two germline ends. The CDR3 is 15 residues long. Germline CDR1 reads KGHSH; CDR2 reads LQKENI. CDR3 bases: TGTGCCAGCTCACCGGGGAGACAGAATTACAATGAGCAGTTCTTC. Translation: CASSPGRQNYNEQFF.

This clonotype was counted a few times. The chain links TRBV27 to TRBJ2-6; no clear D gene. The CDR3 has 16 amino acids. V was shortened by 5 bases and J by 0 bases, with 11 bases between the two germline ends. The germline gives CDR1 MNHEY, CDR2 SMNVEV (reference sequence). The CDR3, as DNA: TGTGCCAGCAGTCGTGTGAATCCCTCTGGGGCCAACGTCCTGACTTTC. Translating it yields CASSRVNPSGANVLTF. Drawing the rest from reference TRBV27 and TRBJ2-6, the complete variable domain is EAQVTQNPRYLITVTGKKLTVTCSQNMNHEYMSWYRQDPGLGLRQIYYSMNVEVTDKGDVPEGYKVSRKEKRNFPLILESPSPNQTSLYFCASSRVNPSGANVLTFGAGSRLTVL.

Many counts were recorded for this clonotype. The chain joins TRBV12-3 or TRBV12-4 to TRBJ1-6; D uncertain. Between the trimmed V and J ends, which lost 5 bases and 8 bases, there was a span of 10 bases. CDR3 length: 13 residues. CDR3 sequence (DNA): TGTGCCAGCAGTCCCAAGCCGGATTCACCCCTCCACTTT. This codes for CASSPKPDSPLHF.

The rearrangement joins TRBV7-8 to TRBJ2-2, with D perhaps assigned TRBD1 or TRBD2 (7 bases each). Between the trimmed V and J ends, which lost 1 base and 5 bases, there was a span of 14 bases. CDR1 is SGHVS, CDR2 FQNEAQ, per germline. The length of the CDR3 is 16 residues. This CDR3 reads CASSLGGRGLTGELFF. The CDR3 nucleotides read TGTGCCAGCAGCTTAGGAGGGAGGGGGCTTACCGGGGAGCTGTTTTTT. The full variable domain, its missing parts supplied by reference TRBV7-8 and TRBJ2-2, is GAGVSQSPRYKVAKRGQDVALRCDPISGHVSLFWYQQALGQGPEFLTYFQNEAQLDKSGLPSDRFFAERPEGSVSTLKIQRTQQEDSAVYLCASSLGGRGLTGELFFGEGSRLTVL.

This clonotype occurred many times. CDR3 residues: CASSYWDDEQFF. CDR3 bases: TGTGCCAGCAGCTACTGGGACGATGAGCAGTTCTTC. The chain is built from TRBV11-2 and TRBJ2-1; D tentatively fits TRBD1 or TRBD2 (5 bases each). Deletions cut 4 bases from V and 8 bases from J, with 9 bases between. CDR1 is SGHAT and CDR2 is FQNNGV in the germline V gene. CDR3 length equals 12 residues.

To note about this clonotype: A far more abundant clone sits one base away, making this likely a read error. The genes are TRBV28 and TRBJ2-1, with D unresolved. The CDR3 extends over 15 amino acids. V lost 4 bases and J 10 bases, leaving 20 bases between the germline ends. Germline values: CDR1 MDHEN, CDR2 SYDVKM. DNA of the CDR3: TGTGCCAGCAGTTCAACATATAGGTTCTCCTACGAGCAGTTCTTC. This gives the protein CASSSTYRFSYEQFF.

This clonotype was detected only a few times. CDR3 DNA: TGTGCCAGCAGCGCGGGACGACTCAATGAGCAGTTCTTC. This translates into CASSAGRLNEQFF. The chain recombines TRBV2 with TRBJ2-1; D is possibly TRBD2 (6 bases). Germline CDR1 and CDR2: SNHLY and FYNNEI. CDR3 length: 13 amino acids. V was clipped by 6 bases and J by 6 bases, with 12 bases between them. Full variable domain (remainder filled in from reference TRBV2 and TRBJ2-1): EPEVTQTPSHQVTQMGQEVILRCVPISNHLYFYWYRQILGQKVEFLVSFYNNEISEKSEIFDDQFSVERPDGSNFTLKIRSTKLEDSAMYFCASSAGRLNEQFFGPGTRLTVL.

The sample holds many counts of this clonotype. V and J are TRBV28 and TRBJ2-7; no clear D gene. The CDR3 is 17 residues long. Trimming took off 1 base at V and 0 bases at J, with 16 bases between the two ends. Germline lookup yields CDR1 MDHEN and CDR2 SYDVKM. In DNA, the CDR3 is TGTGCCAGCAGTTTATCGTATGGTCACTCCGTCTCCTACGAGCAGTACTTC. Its protein is CASSLSYGHSVSYEQYF.

The CDR3 here is CSASSSGSSKTQYF. DNA of the CDR3: TGCAGTGCTAGCTCCAGCGGGAGTAGCAAGACCCAGTACTTC. V is TRBV20-1 and J is TRBJ2-5; 8 nucleotides agree with TRBD2. Germline V gene lookup returns CDR1 DFQATT and CDR2 SNEGSKA (reference sequence). CDR3 length equals 14 residues. Germline trimming cut 3 bases from V and 6 bases from J; bases unmatched to any gene: 9.

This clonotype occurred many times. The CDR3 loop reads CASSQHEIGYEQYF. The CDR3 DNA sequence: TGTGCCAGCAGCCAACATGAGATCGGGTACGAGCAGTACTTC. The genes are TRBV3-1 and TRBJ2-7; D is ambiguous. V lost 2 bases and J lost 4, with 12 bases in between. The germline CDR1 and CDR2 sequences are LGHDT and YNNKEL (reference sequence). The CDR3 has 14 residues.

The genes are TRBV6-2 or TRBV6-3 and TRBJ1-1; D uncertain. This CDR3 spans 12 amino acids. Germline lookup yields CDR1 MNHEY and CDR2 SVGEGT. V was pared by 6 bases and J by 2 bases, with 7 bases between. The CDR3 sequence is CASREINTEAFF. Here the CDR3 DNA reads TGTGCCAGCAGGGAGATTAACACTGAAGCTTTCTTT.

This clonotype was detected a few times. The gene calls are TRBV24-1 and TRBJ2-7; TRBD2 matches 7 bases. V lost 7 bases and J lost 5; bases outside the gene matches: 10. Germline-derived CDR1 and CDR2 are KGHDR and SFDVKD. The length of the CDR3 is 14 residues. In DNA, the CDR3 is TGTGCCACCAGCCAGCGGGGTCTTTTGAACGAGCAGTACTTC. The encoded protein is CATSQRGLLNEQYF.

V and J are TRBV12-3 or TRBV12-4 and TRBJ1-6; a weak D match, TRBD1 (5 bases). Between the trimmed V and J ends, which lost 3 bases and 8 bases, there was a span of 14 bases. The CDR3 spans 15 residues. CDR3 protein: CASSFSGGTDSPLHF. In nucleotides, the CDR3 is TGTGCCAGCAGTTTTAGTGGGGGAACTGATTCACCCCTCCACTTT.

The rearrangement links TRBV12-3 or TRBV12-4 to TRBJ2-7; D is perhaps TRBD2 (7 bases). V was trimmed by 1 base and J by 2 bases, leaving 12 bases between them. This CDR3 has 15 amino acids. CDR3 amino acids: CASSLDRGATYEQYF. The CDR3 nucleotides are TGTGCCAGCAGTTTAGATCGGGGGGCTACCTACGAGCAGTACTTC.

CDR3 loop: CASSLVPEQPQHF. The DNA of the CDR3 is TGTGCCAGCAGCTTAGTCCCAGAACAGCCCCAGCATTTT. The chain joins TRBV7-2 to TRBJ1-5; D is ambiguous. V was trimmed by 1 base and J by 7 bases, leaving 8 bases between them. The CDR3 spans 13 residues. Germline V gene lookup returns CDR1 SGHTA and CDR2 FQGNSA.

The chain links TRBV6-1 to TRBJ1-5; D may be TRBD1 (6 bases). V lost 5 bases, J lost 5 bases, and 16 bases lay in between. Germline CDR1 reads MNHNS; CDR2 reads SASEGT. There are 15 residues in the CDR3. The CDR3 region is CASSQLTGPYQPQHF. As DNA, the CDR3 is TGTGCCAGCAGTCAGTTGACAGGCCCCTATCAGCCCCAGCATTTT.

This clonotype was picked up many times. DNA for the CDR3: TGTGCCAGCAGTTCGACTAGCGGGGGGGACAATGAGCAGTTCTTC. This translates into CASSSTSGGDNEQFF. The chain is built from TRBV28 and TRBJ2-1, with 14 bases fitting TRBD2. V shed 4 bases and J 5 bases; nucleotides not matched to a gene: 1. The CDR3 consists of 15 residues. Germline assignment: CDR1 MDHEN and CDR2 SYDVKM.

This clonotype has ten or more counts. This chain links TRBV27 with TRBJ1-5; D not certain. Germline V lookup: CDR1 MNHEY, CDR2 SMNVEV (reference sequence). V was cut by 0 bases and J by 3 bases, with 3 bases left in between. This CDR3 has 13 residues. CDR3 nucleotide sequence: TGTGCCAGCAGTTTATCGGACAATCAGCCCCAGCATTTT. This codes for CASSLSDNQPQHF.

This clonotype has a count of ten or more. The chain combines TRBV20-1 with TRBJ2-7; no firm D call. CDR1 and CDR2 (germline): DFQATT, SNEGSKA (reference sequence). CDR3 length equals 13 residues. The V end lost 1 base, the J end lost 4 bases, and 11 bases lay between the germline ends. Written as DNA, the CDR3 is TGCAGTGCTAGAGGCCAGTATGCGTACGAGCAGTACTTC. This translates into CSARGQYAYEQYF.

Notes on this clonotype: Germline is not matched at one junction end, which may reflect a read error. The V and J genes are TRBV7-2 and TRBJ2-3; TRBD2 might be the D (6 bases). Per the germline V gene, CDR1 is SGHTA and CDR2 is FQGNSA. The CDR3 consists of 15 residues. As DNA, the CDR3 is TGTGCCAGCAGATTAGCGGTAGAACACCTAGATACGCAGTATTTT. Protein sequence: CASRLAVEHLDTQYF.

The sample holds many counts of this clonotype. The CDR3 nucleotides read TGTGCCAGCAGGGATTCCGGGACTAGCGGGAGAGGCAATGAGCAGTTCTTC. Residues: CASRDSGTSGRGNEQFF. The rearrangement uses TRBV6-2 or TRBV6-3 and TRBJ2-1; 14 nucleotides align to TRBD2. The V gene end was trimmed by 6 bases and the J gene end by 6 bases; junction bases not matched to a gene: 10. The CDR3 length is 17 residues. Germline V CDR1 and CDR2: MNHEY, SVGEGT.